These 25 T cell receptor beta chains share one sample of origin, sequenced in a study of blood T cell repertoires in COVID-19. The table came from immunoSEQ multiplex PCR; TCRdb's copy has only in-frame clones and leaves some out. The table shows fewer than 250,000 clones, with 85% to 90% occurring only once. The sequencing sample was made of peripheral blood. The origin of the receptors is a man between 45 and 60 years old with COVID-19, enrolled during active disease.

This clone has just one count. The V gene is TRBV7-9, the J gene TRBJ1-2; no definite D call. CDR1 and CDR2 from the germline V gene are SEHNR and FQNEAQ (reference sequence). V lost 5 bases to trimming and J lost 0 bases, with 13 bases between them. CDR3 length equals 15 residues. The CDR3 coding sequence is TGTGCCAGCAGCCCGGAGGGCAGAACTAACTATGGCTACACCTTC. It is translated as CASSPEGRTNYGYTF. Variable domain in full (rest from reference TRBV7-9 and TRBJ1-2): DTGVSQNPRHKITKRGQNVTFRCDPISEHNRLYWYRQTLGQGPEFLTYFQNEAQLEKSRLLSDRFSAERPKGSFSTLEIQRTEQGDSAMYLCASSPEGRTNYGYTFGSGTRLTVV.

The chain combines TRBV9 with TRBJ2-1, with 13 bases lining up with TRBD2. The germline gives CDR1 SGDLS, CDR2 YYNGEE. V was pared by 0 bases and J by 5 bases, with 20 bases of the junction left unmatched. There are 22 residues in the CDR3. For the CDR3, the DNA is TGTGCCAGCAGCGTAGCTACGGCTACGGGACTAGCGGGGCCGGAAGCAAACAATGAGCAGTTCTTC. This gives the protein CASSVATATGLAGPEANNEQFF. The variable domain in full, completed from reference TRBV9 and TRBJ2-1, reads DSGVTQTPKHLITATGQRVTLRCSPRSGDLSVYWYQQSLDQGLQFLIQYYNGEERAKGNILERFSAQQFPDLHSELNLSSLELGDSALYFCASSVATATGLAGPEANNEQFFGPGTRLTVL.

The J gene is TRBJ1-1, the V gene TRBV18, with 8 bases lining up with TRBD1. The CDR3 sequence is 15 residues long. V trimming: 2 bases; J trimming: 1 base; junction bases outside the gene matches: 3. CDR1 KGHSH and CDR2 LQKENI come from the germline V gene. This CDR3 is CASSPSGTGNTEAFF. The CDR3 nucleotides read TGTGCCAGCTCACCATCCGGGACAGGGAACACTGAAGCTTTCTTT.

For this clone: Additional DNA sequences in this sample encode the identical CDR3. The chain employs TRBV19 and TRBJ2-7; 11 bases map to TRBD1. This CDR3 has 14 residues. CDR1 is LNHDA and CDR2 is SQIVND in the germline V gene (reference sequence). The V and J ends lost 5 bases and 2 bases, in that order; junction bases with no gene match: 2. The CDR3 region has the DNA TGTGCCAGTAGTCCGGGACAGGGGGCCTACGAGCAGTACTTC. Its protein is CASSPGQGAYEQYF.

The CDR3 coding sequence is TGCGCCAGCAGCCCGATGGCGACAGGGAACTACAATGAGCAGTTCTTC. Amino acid sequence: CASSPMATGNYNEQFF. The rearrangement links TRBV5-1 to TRBJ2-1; 7 nucleotides line up with TRBD1. CDR3 length: 16 amino acids. CDR1 and CDR2 (germline): SGHRS, YFSETQ. V shed 4 bases, J shed 3 bases, and the junction held 10 bases outside the gene matches.

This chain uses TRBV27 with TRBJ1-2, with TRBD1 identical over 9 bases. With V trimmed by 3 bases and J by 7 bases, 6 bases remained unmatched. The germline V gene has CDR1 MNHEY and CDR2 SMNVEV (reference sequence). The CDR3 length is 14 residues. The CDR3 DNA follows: TGTGCCAGCAGTTTTACACAGGGGGCGGGTGGCTACACCTTC. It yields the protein CASSFTQGAGGYTF.

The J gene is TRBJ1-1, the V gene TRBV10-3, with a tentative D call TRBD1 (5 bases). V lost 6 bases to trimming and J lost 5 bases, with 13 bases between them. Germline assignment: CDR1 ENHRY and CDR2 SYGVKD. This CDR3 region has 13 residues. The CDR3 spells CAIRVQGNTEAFF. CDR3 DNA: TGTGCCATCAGGGTCCAGGGAAATACTGAAGCTTTCTTT.

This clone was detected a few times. The CDR3 coding sequence is TGTGCCAGCACAGGGAATAGCAATCAGCCCCAGCATTTT. It is translated as CASTGNSNQPQHF. J is TRBJ1-5 and V is TRBV6-5, with a weak D call TRBD1 (5 bases). The CDR3 runs 13 residues. Trimming cost V 7 bases and J 0 bases, with 7 bases left between them. In germline, CDR1 is MNHEY, CDR2 SVGAGI.

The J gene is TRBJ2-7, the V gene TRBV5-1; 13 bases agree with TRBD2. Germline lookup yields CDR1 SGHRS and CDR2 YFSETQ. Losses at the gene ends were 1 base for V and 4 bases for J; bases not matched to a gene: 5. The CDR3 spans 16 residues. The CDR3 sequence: CASSLWTSGSTYEQYF. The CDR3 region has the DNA TGCGCCAGCAGCTTGTGGACTAGCGGGAGCACTTACGAGCAGTACTTC.

DNA of the CDR3: TGTGCCAGCAGTGAAGCGGCCATCTTCTACAATGAGCAGTTCTTC. Encoded protein: CASSEAAIFYNEQFF. The chain employs TRBV2 and TRBJ2-1; D ambiguous. V dropped 0 bases and J dropped 3 bases, with 9 bases sitting between them. CDR1 is SNHLY and CDR2 is FYNNEI in the germline V gene. The CDR3 is made up of 15 amino acids.

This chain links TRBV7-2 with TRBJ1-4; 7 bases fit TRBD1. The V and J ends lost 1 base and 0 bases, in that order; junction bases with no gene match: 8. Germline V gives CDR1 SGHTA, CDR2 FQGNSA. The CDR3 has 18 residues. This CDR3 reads CASSLVWTGYATNEKLFF. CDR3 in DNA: TGTGCCAGCAGCTTAGTGTGGACAGGCTACGCAACTAATGAAAAACTGTTTTTT. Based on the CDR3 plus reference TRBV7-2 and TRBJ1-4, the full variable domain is GAGVSQSPSNKVTEKGKDVELRCDPISGHTALYWYRQSLGQGLEFLIYFQGNSAPDKSGLPSDRFSAERTGGSVSTLTIQRTQQEDSAVYLCASSLVWTGYATNEKLFFGSGTQLSVL.

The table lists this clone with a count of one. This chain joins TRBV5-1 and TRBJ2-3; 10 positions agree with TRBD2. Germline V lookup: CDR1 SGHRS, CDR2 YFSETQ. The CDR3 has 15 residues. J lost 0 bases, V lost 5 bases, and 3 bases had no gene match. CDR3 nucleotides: TGCGCCAGCAGAGAACTAGCGGGGAGCACAGATACGCAGTATTTT. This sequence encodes CASRELAGSTDTQYF.

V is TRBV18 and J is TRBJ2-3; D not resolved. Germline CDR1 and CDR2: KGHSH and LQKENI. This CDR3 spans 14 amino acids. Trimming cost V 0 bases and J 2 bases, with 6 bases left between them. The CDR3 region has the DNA TGTGCCAGCTCACCACCCCCTACCACAGATACGCAGTATTTT. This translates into CASSPPPTTDTQYF.

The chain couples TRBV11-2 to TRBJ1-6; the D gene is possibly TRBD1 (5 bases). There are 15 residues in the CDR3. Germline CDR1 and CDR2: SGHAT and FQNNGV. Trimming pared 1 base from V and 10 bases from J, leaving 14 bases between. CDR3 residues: CASSLGPGFRSPLHF. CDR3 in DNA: TGTGCCAGCAGCTTAGGTCCAGGGTTTAGATCACCCCTCCACTTT.

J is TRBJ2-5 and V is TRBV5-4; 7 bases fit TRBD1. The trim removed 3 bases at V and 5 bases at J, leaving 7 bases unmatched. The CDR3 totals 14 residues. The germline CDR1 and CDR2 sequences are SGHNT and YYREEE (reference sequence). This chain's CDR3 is CASSSTGIRETQYF. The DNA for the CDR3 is TGTGCCAGCAGCTCGACAGGGATCCGGGAGACCCAGTACTTC.

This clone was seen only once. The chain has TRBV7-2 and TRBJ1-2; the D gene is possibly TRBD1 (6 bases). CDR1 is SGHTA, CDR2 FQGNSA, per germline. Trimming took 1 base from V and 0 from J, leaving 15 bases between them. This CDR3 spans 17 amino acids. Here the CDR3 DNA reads TGTGCCAGCAGCTTAGTTCCGACAGGAATCTCTAACTATGGCTACACCTTC. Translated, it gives CASSLVPTGISNYGYTF.

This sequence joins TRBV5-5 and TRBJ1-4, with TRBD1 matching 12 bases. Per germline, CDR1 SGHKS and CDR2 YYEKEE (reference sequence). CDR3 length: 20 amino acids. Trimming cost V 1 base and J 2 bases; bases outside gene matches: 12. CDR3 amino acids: CASSLPGTGGAEFTNEKLFF. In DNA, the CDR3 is TGTGCCAGCAGCTTGCCCGGGACAGGGGGCGCCGAGTTTACTAATGAAAAACTGTTTTTT.

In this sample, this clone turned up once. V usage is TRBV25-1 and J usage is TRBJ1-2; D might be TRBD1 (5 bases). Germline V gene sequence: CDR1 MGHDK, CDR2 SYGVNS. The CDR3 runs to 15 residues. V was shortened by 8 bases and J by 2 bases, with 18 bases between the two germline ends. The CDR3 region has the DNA TGTGCCAGCCTTTTCACACGGGGGGGAAACTATGGCTACACCTTC. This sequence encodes CASLFTRGGNYGYTF.

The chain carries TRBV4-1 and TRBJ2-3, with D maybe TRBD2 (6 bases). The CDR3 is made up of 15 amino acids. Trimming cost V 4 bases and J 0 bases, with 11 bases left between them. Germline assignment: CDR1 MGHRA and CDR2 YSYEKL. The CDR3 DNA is TGCGCCAGCAGCCTCCTAGCGTCGAGCACAGATACGCAGTATTTT. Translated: CASSLLASSTDTQYF.

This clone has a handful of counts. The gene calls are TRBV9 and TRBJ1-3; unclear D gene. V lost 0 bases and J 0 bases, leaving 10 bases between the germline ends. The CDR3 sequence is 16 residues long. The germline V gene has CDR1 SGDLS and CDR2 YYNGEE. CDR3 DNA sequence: TGTGCCAGCAGCGTAGATGGGCCCGACTCTGGAAACACCATATATTTT. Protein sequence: CASSVDGPDSGNTIYF.

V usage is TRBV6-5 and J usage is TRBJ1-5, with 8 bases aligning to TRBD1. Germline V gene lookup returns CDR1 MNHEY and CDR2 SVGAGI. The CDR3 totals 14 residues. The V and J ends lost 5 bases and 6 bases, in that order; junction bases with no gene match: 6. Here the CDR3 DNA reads TGTGCCAGCAGTCTAGGACAGGGTACTCAGCCCCAGCATTTT. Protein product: CASSLGQGTQPQHF.

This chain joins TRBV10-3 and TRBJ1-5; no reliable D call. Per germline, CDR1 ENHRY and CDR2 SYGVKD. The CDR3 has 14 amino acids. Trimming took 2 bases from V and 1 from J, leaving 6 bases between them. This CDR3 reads CAISERESNQPQHF. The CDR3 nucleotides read TGTGCCATCAGTGAGCGAGAGAGCAATCAGCCCCAGCATTTT.

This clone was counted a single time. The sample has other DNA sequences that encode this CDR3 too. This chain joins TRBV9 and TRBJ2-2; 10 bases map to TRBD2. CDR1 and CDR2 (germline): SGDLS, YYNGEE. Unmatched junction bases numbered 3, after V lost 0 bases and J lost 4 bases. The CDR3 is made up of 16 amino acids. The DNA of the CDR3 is TGTGCCAGCAGCGTAGGGCTAGCGGGAGTCACCGGGGAGCTGTTTTTT. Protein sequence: CASSVGLAGVTGELFF.

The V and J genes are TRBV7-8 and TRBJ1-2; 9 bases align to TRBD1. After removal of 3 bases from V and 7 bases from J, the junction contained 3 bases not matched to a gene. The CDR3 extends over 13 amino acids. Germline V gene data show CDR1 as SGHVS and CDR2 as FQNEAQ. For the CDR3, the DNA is TGTGCCAGCAGCTTCGACAGGGGGGTTGGCTACACCTTC. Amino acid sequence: CASSFDRGVGYTF. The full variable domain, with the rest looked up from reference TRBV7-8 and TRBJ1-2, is GAGVSQSPRYKVAKRGQDVALRCDPISGHVSLFWYQQALGQGPEFLTYFQNEAQLDKSGLPSDRFFAERPEGSVSTLKIQRTQQEDSAVYLCASSFDRGVGYTFGSGTRLTVV.

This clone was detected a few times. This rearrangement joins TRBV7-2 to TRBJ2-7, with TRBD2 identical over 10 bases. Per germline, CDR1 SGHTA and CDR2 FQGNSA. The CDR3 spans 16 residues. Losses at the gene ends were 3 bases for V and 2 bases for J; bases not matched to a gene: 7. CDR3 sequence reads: CASSFQSGGGTYEQYF. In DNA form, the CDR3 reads TGTGCCAGCAGCTTTCAGAGCGGGGGGGGAACCTACGAGCAGTACTTC.